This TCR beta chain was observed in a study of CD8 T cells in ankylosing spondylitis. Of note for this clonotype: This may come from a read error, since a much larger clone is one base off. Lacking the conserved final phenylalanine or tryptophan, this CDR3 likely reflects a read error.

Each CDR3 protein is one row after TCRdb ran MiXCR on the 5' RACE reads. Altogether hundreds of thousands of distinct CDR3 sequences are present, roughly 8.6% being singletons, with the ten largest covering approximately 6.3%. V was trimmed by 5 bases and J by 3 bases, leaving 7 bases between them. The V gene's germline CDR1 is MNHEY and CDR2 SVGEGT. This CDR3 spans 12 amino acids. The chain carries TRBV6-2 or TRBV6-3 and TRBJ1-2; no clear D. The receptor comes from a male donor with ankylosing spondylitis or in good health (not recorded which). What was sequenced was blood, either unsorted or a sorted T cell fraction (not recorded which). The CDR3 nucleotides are TGTGCCAGCAGTGACTGGGACTATGGCTACACCCTC. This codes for CASSDWDYGYTL.